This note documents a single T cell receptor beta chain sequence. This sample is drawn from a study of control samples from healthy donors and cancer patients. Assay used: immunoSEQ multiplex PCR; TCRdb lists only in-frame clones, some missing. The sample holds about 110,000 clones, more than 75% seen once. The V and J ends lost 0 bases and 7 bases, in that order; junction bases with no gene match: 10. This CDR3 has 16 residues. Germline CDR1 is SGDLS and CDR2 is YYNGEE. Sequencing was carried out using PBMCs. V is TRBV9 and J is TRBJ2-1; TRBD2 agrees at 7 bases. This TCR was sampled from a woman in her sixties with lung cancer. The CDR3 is CASSVVSGGRGNEQFF. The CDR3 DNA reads TGTGCCAGCAGCGTAGTAAGTGGCGGGAGAGGGAATGAGCAGTTCTTC.